The present T cell receptor (beta chain) was sequenced within a study of graft-versus-host responses after intestinal transplantation. Repertoires were generated with immunoSEQ multiplex PCR, while TCRdb's copy carries only in-frame clones and drops some. Here the sample spans over 9,500 clones, about four fifths being singletons. With regard to this clone: Its specificity is not known.

Graft specimens yielded both intraepithelial and lamina propria lymphocytes. The germline V gene encodes CDR1 SGHAT and CDR2 FQNNGV. The CDR3 covers 15 residues. Deletions cut 1 base from V and 4 bases from J, with 14 bases between. Study-wide results and caveats: Maximum circulating GvH clone levels tracked with early post-transplant HvG decreases.

The source of this sequence is a human patient who received an intestinal transplant, so some T cells may come from the graft donor. The sequencing used ileum tissue, collected around 440 days after intestinal transplantation. The chain employs TRBV11-2 and TRBJ2-7; TRBD1 or TRBD2 may be the D gene (6 bases each). CDR3 in DNA: TGTGCCAGCAGCTTAGTAACGGGGGCCCTTTACGAGCAGTACTTC. Translated: CASSLVTGALYEQYF.